Listed below are T cell receptor beta chains from one sample, sequenced in a study of blood T cell repertoires in COVID-19. Data came from immunoSEQ multiplex PCR; TCRdb stores just in-frame clones and leaves some out. This sample has around 71,000 clones, with 75% to 85% found just once. What was sequenced was peripheral blood. The receptors here all came from a man aged 25-45 years with COVID-19, enrolled during active disease. Both conserved end residues are part of each CDR3. D genes are given only for firm matches. Only part of the rows carry a size: once, few, many, or a class if the clone is expanded.

>TRBJ1-6|-|TRBV29-1|TRBD1
CSVELGQAHHLHF
TGCAGCGTTGAGTTGGGACAGGCCCATCACCTCCACTTT
>TRBJ1-2|-|TRBV9|TRBD1
CASSVAQGYGYTF
TGTGCCAGCAGCGTAGCACAGGGGTATGGCTACACCTTC
>TRBJ2-1|-|TRBV3-1/TRBV3-2|TRBD2
CASSQGLAGNEQFF
TGTGCCAGCAGCCAGGGACTAGCGGGAAATGAGCAGTTCTTC
>TRBJ1-2|-|TRBV6-5|TRBD1
CASSPDRGYGYTF
TGTGCCAGCAGCCCCGACAGGGGCTATGGCTACACCTTC
>TRBJ2-1|-|TRBV6-5|TRBD2
CASSQLAGGYNEQFF
TGTGCCAGCAGTCAACTAGCGGGGGGATACAATGAGCAGTTCTTC
>TRBJ1-2|-|TRBV27|-
CASSLSAGDDANYGYTF
TGTGCCAGCAGTTTATCGGCAGGGGACGACGCTAACTATGGCTACACCTTC
>TRBJ1-2|-|TRBV5-4|TRBD1
CASSLGQGRYGYTF
TGTGCCAGCAGCCTGGGACAGGGGCGCTATGGCTACACCTTC
>TRBJ1-1|once|TRBV5-1|-
CASRGGRGAFF
TGCGCCAGCCGCGGGGGCAGGGGAGCTTTCTTT
>TRBJ1-1|-|TRBV18|-
CASSPGPYNTEAFF
TGTGCCAGCTCACCGGGCCCATACAACACTGAAGCTTTCTTT
>TRBJ2-2|once|TRBV30|-
CAESTGTLNTGELFF
TGTGCCGAATCCACCGGGACACTAAACACCGGGGAGCTGTTTTTT
>TRBJ1-5|-|TRBV24-1|TRBD1
CATSEGTGGGQPQHF
TGTGCCACCAGTGAGGGGACAGGGGGCGGTCAGCCCCAGCATTTT